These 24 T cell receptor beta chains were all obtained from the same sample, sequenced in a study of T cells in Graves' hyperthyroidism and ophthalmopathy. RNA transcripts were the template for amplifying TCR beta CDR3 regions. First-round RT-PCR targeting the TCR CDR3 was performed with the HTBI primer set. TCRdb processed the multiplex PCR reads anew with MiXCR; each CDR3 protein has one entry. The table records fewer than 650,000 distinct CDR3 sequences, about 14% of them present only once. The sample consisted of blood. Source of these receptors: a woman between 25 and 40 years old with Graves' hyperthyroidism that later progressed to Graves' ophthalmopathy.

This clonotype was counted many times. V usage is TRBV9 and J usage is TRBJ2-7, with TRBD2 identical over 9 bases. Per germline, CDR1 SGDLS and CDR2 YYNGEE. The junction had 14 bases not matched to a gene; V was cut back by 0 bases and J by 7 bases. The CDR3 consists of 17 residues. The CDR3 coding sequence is TGTGCCAGCAGCGTAGACCCGGCTAGCGGGACCCCCGGGGAGCAGTACTTC. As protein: CASSVDPASGTPGEQYF.

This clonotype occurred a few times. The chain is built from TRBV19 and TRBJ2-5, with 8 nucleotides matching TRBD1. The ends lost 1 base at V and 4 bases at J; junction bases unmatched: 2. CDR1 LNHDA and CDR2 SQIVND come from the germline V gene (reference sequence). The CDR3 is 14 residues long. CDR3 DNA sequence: TGTGCCAGTAGTATAGGACAGGGGATAGAGACCCAGTACTTC. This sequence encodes CASSIGQGIETQYF.

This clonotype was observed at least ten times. The CDR3 region has the DNA TGTGCCAGCAGCTATAGAGCAGGACAGGGGGTCACAGATACGCAGTATTTT. It encodes CASSYRAGQGVTDTQYF. The chain uses TRBV11-3 and TRBJ2-3, with 10 bases that match TRBD1. The CDR3 loop spans 17 amino acids. The germline gives CDR1 SGHNT, CDR2 YENEEA. Trimming cost V 4 bases and J 2 bases; bases outside gene matches: 9.

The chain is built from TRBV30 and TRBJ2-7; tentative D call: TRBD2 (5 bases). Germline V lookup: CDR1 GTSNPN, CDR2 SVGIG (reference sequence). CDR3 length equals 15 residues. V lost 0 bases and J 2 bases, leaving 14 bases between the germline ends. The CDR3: CAWSVSGFLAYEQYF. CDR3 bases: TGTGCCTGGAGTGTTTCGGGGTTCTTAGCCTACGAGCAGTACTTC.

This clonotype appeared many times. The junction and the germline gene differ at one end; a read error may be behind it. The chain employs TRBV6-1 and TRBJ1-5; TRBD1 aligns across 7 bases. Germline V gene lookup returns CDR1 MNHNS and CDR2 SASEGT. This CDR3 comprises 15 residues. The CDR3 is CASSPRGLGNQPQHF. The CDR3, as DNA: TGTGCCAGCAGTCCAAGGGGGCTCGGAAATCAGCCCCAGCATTTC.

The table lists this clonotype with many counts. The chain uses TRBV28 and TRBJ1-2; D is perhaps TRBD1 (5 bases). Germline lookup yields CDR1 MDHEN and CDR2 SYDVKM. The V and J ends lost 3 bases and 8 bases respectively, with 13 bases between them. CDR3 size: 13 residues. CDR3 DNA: TGTGCCAGCAGTTTTGGGGGAGCGGGAGGCTACACCTTC. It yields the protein CASSFGGAGGYTF.

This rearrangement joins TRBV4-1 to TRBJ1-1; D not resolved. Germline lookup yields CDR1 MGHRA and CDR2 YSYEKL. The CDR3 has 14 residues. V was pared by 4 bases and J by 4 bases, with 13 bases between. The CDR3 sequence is CASSPTSQSTEAFF. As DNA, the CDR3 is TGCGCCAGCAGCCCGACCTCTCAGTCCACTGAAGCTTTCTTT.

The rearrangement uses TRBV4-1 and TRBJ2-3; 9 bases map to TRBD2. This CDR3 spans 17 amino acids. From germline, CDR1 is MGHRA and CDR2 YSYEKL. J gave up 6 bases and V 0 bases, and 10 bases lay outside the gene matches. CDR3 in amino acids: CASSQEGREGLSDTQYF. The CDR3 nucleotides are TGCGCCAGCAGCCAAGAGGGGCGGGAGGGCCTATCTGATACGCAGTATTTT.

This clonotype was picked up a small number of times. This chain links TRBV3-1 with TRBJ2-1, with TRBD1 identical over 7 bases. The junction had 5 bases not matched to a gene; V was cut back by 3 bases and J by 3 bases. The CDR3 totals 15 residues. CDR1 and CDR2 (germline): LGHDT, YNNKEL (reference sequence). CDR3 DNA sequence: TGTGCCAGCAGCCACAGGGACAGCCTCTACAATGAGCAGTTCTTC. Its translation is CASSHRDSLYNEQFF.

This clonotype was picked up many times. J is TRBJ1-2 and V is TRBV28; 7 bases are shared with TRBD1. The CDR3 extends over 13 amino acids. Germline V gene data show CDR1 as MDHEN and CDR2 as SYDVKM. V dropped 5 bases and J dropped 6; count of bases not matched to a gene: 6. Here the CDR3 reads CASSEGQFNGYTF. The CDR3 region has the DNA TGTGCCAGCAGTGAGGGACAGTTCAATGGCTACACCTTC.

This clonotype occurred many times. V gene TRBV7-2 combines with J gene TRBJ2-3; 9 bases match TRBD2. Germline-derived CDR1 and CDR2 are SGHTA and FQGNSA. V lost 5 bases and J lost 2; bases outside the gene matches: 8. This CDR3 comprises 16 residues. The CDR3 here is CASSPLVAGATDTQYF. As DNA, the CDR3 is TGTGCCAGCAGCCCGCTGGTAGCGGGAGCCACAGATACGCAGTATTTT. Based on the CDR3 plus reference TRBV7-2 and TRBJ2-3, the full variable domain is GAGVSQSPSNKVTEKGKDVELRCDPISGHTALYWYRQSLGQGLEFLIYFQGNSAPDKSGLPSDRFSAERTGGSVSTLTIQRTQQEDSAVYLCASSPLVAGATDTQYFGPGTRLTVL.

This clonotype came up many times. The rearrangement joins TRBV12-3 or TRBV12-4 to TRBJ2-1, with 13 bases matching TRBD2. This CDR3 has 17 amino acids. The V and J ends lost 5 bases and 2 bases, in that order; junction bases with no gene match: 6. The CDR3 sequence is CASSTATSGRPYNEQFF. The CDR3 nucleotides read TGTGCCAGCAGTACAGCGACTAGCGGGAGGCCCTACAATGAGCAGTTCTTC.

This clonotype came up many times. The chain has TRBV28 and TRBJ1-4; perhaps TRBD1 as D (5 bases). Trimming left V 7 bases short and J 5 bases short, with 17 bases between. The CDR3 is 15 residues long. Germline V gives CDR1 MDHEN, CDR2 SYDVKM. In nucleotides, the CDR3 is TGTGCCAGCAACTTACTGGGGGGGATGAATGAAAAACTGTTTTTT. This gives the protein CASNLLGGMNEKLFF.

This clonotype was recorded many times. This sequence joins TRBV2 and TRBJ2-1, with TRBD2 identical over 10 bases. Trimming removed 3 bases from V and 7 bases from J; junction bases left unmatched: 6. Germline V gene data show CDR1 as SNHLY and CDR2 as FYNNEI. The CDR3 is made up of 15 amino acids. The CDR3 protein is CASSDSSGSNNEQFF. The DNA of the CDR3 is TGTGCCAGCAGTGACTCTAGCGGGAGTAATAATGAGCAGTTCTTC.

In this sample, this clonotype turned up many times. The CDR3 protein is CASRRNPGTMNTGELFF. In nucleotides, the CDR3 is TGTGCCAGCAGGAGGAATCCCGGGACAATGAACACCGGGGAGCTGTTTTTT. This chain links TRBV6-1 with TRBJ2-2; possible D gene TRBD1, 6 bases. Trimming stripped 6 bases from V and 1 base from J, with 18 bases between. Germline values: CDR1 MNHNS, CDR2 SASEGT. The CDR3 consists of 17 residues.

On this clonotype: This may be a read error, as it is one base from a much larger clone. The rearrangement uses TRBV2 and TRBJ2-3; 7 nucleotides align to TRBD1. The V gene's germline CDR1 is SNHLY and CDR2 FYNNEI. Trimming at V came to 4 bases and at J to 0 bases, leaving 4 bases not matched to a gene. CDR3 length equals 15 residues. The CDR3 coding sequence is TGTGCCAGCAGTGGACAGGGACACAGCACAGATACGCAGTATTTT. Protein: CASSGQGHSTDTQYF.

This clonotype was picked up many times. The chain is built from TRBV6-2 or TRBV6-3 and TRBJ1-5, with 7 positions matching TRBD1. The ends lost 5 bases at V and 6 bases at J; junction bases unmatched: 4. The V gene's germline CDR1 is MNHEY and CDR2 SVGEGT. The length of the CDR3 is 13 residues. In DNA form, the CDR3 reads TGTGCCAGCAGTGAGGACAGGACTCAGCCCCAGCATTTT. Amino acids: CASSEDRTQPQHF.

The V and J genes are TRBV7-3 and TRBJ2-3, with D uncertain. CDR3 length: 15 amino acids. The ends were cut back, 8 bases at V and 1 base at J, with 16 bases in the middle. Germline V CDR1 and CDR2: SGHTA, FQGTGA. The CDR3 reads CASGAAVLGTDTQYF. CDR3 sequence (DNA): TGTGCCAGCGGCGCCGCTGTCCTGGGCACAGATACGCAGTATTTT.

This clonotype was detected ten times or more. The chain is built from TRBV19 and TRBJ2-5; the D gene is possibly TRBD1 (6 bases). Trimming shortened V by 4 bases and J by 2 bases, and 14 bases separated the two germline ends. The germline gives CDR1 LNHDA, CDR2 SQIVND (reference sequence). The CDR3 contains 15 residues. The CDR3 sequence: CASSTQTGLQETQYF. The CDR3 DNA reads TGTGCCAGTAGTACCCAGACAGGTCTACAAGAGACCCAGTACTTC.

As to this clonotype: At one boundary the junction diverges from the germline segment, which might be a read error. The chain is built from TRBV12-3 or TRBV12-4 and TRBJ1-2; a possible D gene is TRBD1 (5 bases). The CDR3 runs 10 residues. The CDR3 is CASSLGTSSF. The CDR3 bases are TGTGCCAGCAGTCTGGGGACGTCTTCCTTC.

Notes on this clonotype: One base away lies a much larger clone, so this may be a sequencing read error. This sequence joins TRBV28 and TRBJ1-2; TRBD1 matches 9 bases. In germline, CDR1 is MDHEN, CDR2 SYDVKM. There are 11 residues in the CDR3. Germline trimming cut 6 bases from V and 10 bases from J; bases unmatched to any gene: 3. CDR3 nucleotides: TGTGCCAGCAGGCGGACAGGGGACTACACCTTC. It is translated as CASRRTGDYTF.

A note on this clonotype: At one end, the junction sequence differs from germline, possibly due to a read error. CDR3 residues: CASTKTPMGPYEQYF. The CDR3 DNA sequence: TGTGCCAGTACGAAGACTCCTATGGGCCCCTACGAACAGTACTTC. The chain carries TRBV28 and TRBJ2-7, with D uncertain. From germline, CDR1 is MDHEN and CDR2 SYDVKM. The CDR3 spans 15 residues.

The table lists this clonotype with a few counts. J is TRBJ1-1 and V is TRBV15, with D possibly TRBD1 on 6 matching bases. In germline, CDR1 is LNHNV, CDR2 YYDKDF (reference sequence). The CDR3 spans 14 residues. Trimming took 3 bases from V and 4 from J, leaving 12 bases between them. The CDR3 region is CATSSTGAATEAFF. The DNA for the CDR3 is TGTGCCACCAGCAGTACGGGGGCAGCCACTGAAGCTTTCTTT.

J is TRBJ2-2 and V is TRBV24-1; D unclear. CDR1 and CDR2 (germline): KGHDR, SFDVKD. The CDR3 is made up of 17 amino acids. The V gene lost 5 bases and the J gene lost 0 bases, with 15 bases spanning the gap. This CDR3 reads CATSVDTTDANTGELFF. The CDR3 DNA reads TGTGCCACCAGTGTCGACACTACTGACGCGAACACCGGGGAGCTGTTTTTT.